This T cell receptor beta chain is from a study of response to subunit inactivated influenza vaccine. Study observations and caveats: It was suggested by the authors that few new T cells are recruited by each seasonal influenza vaccination.

Note on this clonotype: Its antigen is not identified.

Each CDR3 protein gets one entry after TCRdb re-called the RT-PCR reads with MiXCR. Here the sample spans a few hundred thousand distinct CDR3 sequences, just over 20% being singletons. Germline CDR1 is LNHNV and CDR2 is YYDKDF (reference sequence). The CDR3 has 18 residues. Losses at the gene ends were 1 base for V and 1 base for J; bases not matched to a gene: 8. The V gene is TRBV15, the J gene TRBJ2-5; 11 bases match TRBD2. The material sequenced was PBMCs from blood, taken 21 months after vaccination. The TCR sequence derives from a man aged 45 to 75 who received an inactivated influenza vaccine. The CDR3 nucleotides read TGTGCCACCAGCAGAGTACCGGGACTAGCGGCTTCCCAAGAGACCCAGTACTTC. It encodes CATSRVPGLAASQETQYF.